These 20 T cell receptor beta chains were all obtained from the same sample, sequenced in a study of T cell responses to AZD1222 COVID-19 vaccine. TCRdb's table, derived via immunoSEQ multiplex PCR, lists solely in-frame clones and lacks some. The repertoire holds roughly 150,000 clones, with 80% to 95% as singletons. Sequencing used peripheral blood, obtained on day 0 of AZD1222 vaccination. All receptors come from an adult in good health.

This chain connects TRBV10-3 to TRBJ2-7; unclear D gene. In germline, CDR1 is ENHRY, CDR2 SYGVKD. This CDR3 is 13 amino acids long. V was shortened by 10 bases and J by 4 bases, with 17 bases between the two germline ends. The chain's CDR3 is CASLSGFGYEQYF. In nucleotides, the CDR3 is TGTGCCAGTTTAAGTGGGTTTGGGTACGAGCAGTACTTC.

V usage is TRBV2 and J usage is TRBJ2-1; 13 positions agree with TRBD2. J was trimmed by 6 bases and V by 7 bases; bases with no gene match: 6. The CDR3 consists of 15 residues. The V gene's germline CDR1 is SNHLY and CDR2 FYNNEI. The CDR3 is CASTRGLAGANEQFF. The CDR3 DNA is TGTGCCAGCACGAGAGGACTAGCGGGAGCCAATGAGCAGTTCTTC.

V and J are TRBV6-1 and TRBJ2-5; D may be TRBD1 (5 bases). The CDR3 contains 16 residues. Germline CDR1 reads MNHNS; CDR2 reads SASEGT. The V end lost 6 bases, the J end lost 2 bases, and 19 bases lay between the germline ends. CDR3 residues: CASREPLDRVQETQYF. The CDR3 DNA reads as TGTGCCAGCAGGGAACCTCTTGACAGAGTACAAGAGACCCAGTACTTC.

V usage is TRBV28 and J usage is TRBJ2-7; 7 bases match TRBD2. The germline gives CDR1 MDHEN, CDR2 SYDVKM. The ends lost 7 bases at V and 3 bases at J; junction bases unmatched: 12. CDR3 length: 15 residues. The CDR3 sequence is CASTPQAGPLYEQYF. The CDR3 nucleotides read TGTGCCAGCACCCCCCAAGCGGGACCGCTCTACGAGCAGTACTTC. Drawing the rest from reference TRBV28 and TRBJ2-7, the complete variable domain is DVKVTQSSRYLVKRTGEKVFLECVQDMDHENMFWYRQDPGLGLRLIYFSYDVKMKEKGDIPEGYSVSREKKERFSLILESASTNQTSMYLCASTPQAGPLYEQYFGPGTRLTVT.

This chain joins TRBV5-1 and TRBJ1-3, with D possibly TRBD1 on 5 matching bases. Germline V gene data show CDR1 as SGHRS and CDR2 as YFSETQ. V dropped 0 bases and J dropped 4 bases, with 14 bases sitting between them. CDR3 size: 16 residues. The CDR3 DNA reads TGCGCCAGCAGCTTGGACCGACAGTCCGCGGGAAACACCATATATTTT. Encoded protein: CASSLDRQSAGNTIYF.

The J gene is TRBJ1-2, the V gene TRBV19, with TRBD1 matching 10 bases. There are 15 residues in the CDR3. V dropped 7 bases and J dropped 1; count of bases not matched to a gene: 6. CDR1 is LNHDA and CDR2 is SQIVND in the germline V gene (reference sequence). CDR3 nucleotides: TGTGCCAGTAAGAGACAGGGGGCGATTAACTATGGCTACACCTTC. Amino acids: CASKRQGAINYGYTF.

The chain joins TRBV2 to TRBJ1-6; possible D gene TRBD1, 6 bases. CDR1 is SNHLY and CDR2 is FYNNEI in the germline V gene. Trimming left V 7 bases short and J 9 bases short, with 19 bases between. The CDR3 extends over 15 amino acids. DNA for the CDR3: TGTGCCAGCACAAAGGACAGAGGCGATCGTTCACCCCTCCACTTT. Protein product: CASTKDRGDRSPLHF.

The chain links TRBV21-1 to TRBJ1-5; the DNA was not used to check the table's D call, TRBD1. TRBV21-1 is shown as a pseudogene. The CDR3 consists of 15 residues. CDR3 in amino acids: CASSKRGSPGQPQHF. The CDR3 DNA reads TGTGCCAGCAGCAAAAGGGGGTCCCCAGGTCAGCCCCAGCATTTT.

This clone has more than one count but fewer than ten. The chain is built from TRBV19 and TRBJ2-6; a possible D gene is TRBD2 (6 bases). The CDR3 loop spans 15 amino acids. Germline-derived CDR1 and CDR2 are LNHDA and SQIVND (reference sequence). V lost 6 bases to trimming and J lost 0 bases, with 9 bases between them. The CDR3 DNA sequence: TGTGCCAGTAGAATCGGGGGCTCTGGGGCCAACGTCCTGACTTTC. Translating it yields CASRIGGSGANVLTF.

V gene TRBV14 combines with J gene TRBJ2-2, with D unresolved. CDR1 is SGHDN, CDR2 FVKESK, per germline. V shed 2 bases and J shed 1 base, with 11 bases lying between them. The CDR3 is made up of 16 amino acids. The CDR3 nucleotides are TGTGCCAGCAGCCAAATGTCCGGGTTGAACACCGGGGAGCTGTTTTTT. Translation: CASSQMSGLNTGELFF.

This clone was observed once. The CDR3 reads CATSLRPGGMNTEAFF. As DNA, the CDR3 is TGTGCCACCAGCCTGCGCCCTGGGGGAATGAACACTGAAGCTTTCTTT. The rearrangement joins TRBV15 to TRBJ1-1; weak D call: TRBD1 (5 bases). Germline CDR1 is LNHNV and CDR2 is YYDKDF (reference sequence). This CDR3 comprises 16 residues. Trimming removed 5 bases from V and 0 bases from J, with 16 bases in between.

The chain carries TRBV5-4 and TRBJ2-7, with 9 bases fitting TRBD2. V lost 4 bases, J lost 0 bases, and 2 bases stayed unmatched. Germline V gives CDR1 SGHNT, CDR2 YYREEE (reference sequence). The CDR3 has 14 residues. The CDR3 reads CASSISGGSYEQYF. CDR3 sequence (DNA): TGTGCCAGCAGCATTAGCGGGGGCTCCTACGAGCAGTACTTC.

This chain uses TRBV27 with TRBJ1-2, with D maybe TRBD1 (6 bases). CDR3 length: 14 residues. V dropped 5 bases and J dropped 6 bases, with 16 bases sitting between them. The V gene's germline CDR1 is MNHEY and CDR2 SMNVEV (reference sequence). Here the CDR3 DNA reads TGTGCCAGCAGTGCCACCACAGGGCTTCATGGCTACACCTTC. It encodes CASSATTGLHGYTF.

The V gene is TRBV6-1, the J gene TRBJ1-3, with a weak D call TRBD1 (6 bases). Between the trimmed V and J ends, which lost 2 bases and 0 bases, there was a span of 14 bases. Germline V CDR1 and CDR2: MNHNS, SASEGT. The CDR3 contains 17 residues. Here the CDR3 reads CASSEIGGRFSGNTIYF. The CDR3, as DNA: TGTGCCAGCAGTGAAATAGGGGGACGGTTCTCTGGAAACACCATATATTTT.

The chain carries TRBV6-5 and TRBJ1-2, with D perhaps matching TRBD1 (5 bases). CDR1 MNHEY and CDR2 SVGAGI come from the germline V gene. V was pared by 6 bases and J by 0 bases, with 14 bases between. The CDR3 extends over 15 amino acids. The CDR3 DNA is TGTGCCAGCAGAGTCCCCCAGGGAACTAACTATGGCTACACCTTC. Its translation: CASRVPQGTNYGYTF.

The chain carries TRBV7-2 and TRBJ2-7, with a weak D call TRBD2 (5 bases). Germline-derived CDR1 and CDR2 are SGHTA and FQGNSA. The germline V and J ends were trimmed by 5 bases and 7 bases, with 15 bases remaining between them. The CDR3 consists of 13 residues. CDR3 amino acids: CASSGGPAGEQYF. CDR3 sequence (DNA): TGTGCCAGCAGCGGCGGGCCAGCTGGGGAGCAGTACTTC.

Only a few counts were recorded for this clone. This sequence joins TRBV5-1 and TRBJ1-4, with D possibly being TRBD1 (6 bases). Trimming removed 2 bases at V and 8 bases at J, with 7 bases between. CDR3 length: 12 amino acids. CDR1 SGHRS and CDR2 YFSETQ come from the germline V gene. The CDR3 reads CASSFDREKLFF. The CDR3 coding sequence is TGCGCCAGCAGCTTTGACAGGGAAAAACTGTTTTTT. The variable domain in full, with the rest retrieved from reference TRBV5-1 and TRBJ1-4, is KAGVTQTPRYLIKTRGQQVTLSCSPISGHRSVSWYQQTPGQGLQFLFEYFSETQRNKGNFPGRFSGRQFSNSRSEMNVSTLELGDSALYLCASSFDREKLFFGSGTQLSVL.

This chain connects TRBV5-4 to TRBJ1-1, with D perhaps matching TRBD1 (6 bases). The CDR3 is 14 residues long. V lost 3 bases to trimming and J lost 8 bases, with 17 bases between them. CDR1 SGHNT and CDR2 YYREEE come from the germline V gene (reference sequence). CDR3 DNA: TGTGCCAGCAGCTCACAAGGACAGACCTTAGAAGCTTTCTTT. Translating it yields CASSSQGQTLEAFF.

The chain combines TRBV5-6 with TRBJ1-5, with D possibly TRBD1 on 5 matching bases. Germline assignment: CDR1 SGHDT and CDR2 YYEEEE. V was clipped by 0 bases and J by 3 bases, with 10 bases between them. The CDR3 spans 15 residues. The CDR3 nucleotides read TGTGCCAGCAGCTTGGCCGGGACCTTCAATCAGCCCCAGCATTTT. Residues: CASSLAGTFNQPQHF. The full variable domain, with the rest looked up from reference TRBV5-6 and TRBJ1-5, is DAGVTQSPTHLIKTRGQQVTLRCSPKSGHDTVSWYQQALGQGPQFIFQYYEEEERQRGNFPDRFSGHQFPNYSSELNVNALLLGDSALYLCASSLAGTFNQPQHFGDGTRLSIL.

The V and J genes are TRBV10-3 and TRBJ2-2, with D unclear. CDR3 length: 11 residues. CDR1 and CDR2 from the germline V gene are ENHRY and SYGVKD. The CDR3 loop is CAIDNTGELFF. DNA for the CDR3: TGTGCAATCGACAACACCGGGGAGCTGTTTTTT.